The 19 T cell receptor beta chains below were found in one sample sequenced in a study of cytomegalovirus exposure and HLA in healthy donors. Sequencing was performed with immunoSEQ multiplex PCR; in TCRdb, only in-frame clones are kept and a portion is missing. The sample has some 200,000 clones; roughly 86% are singletons. What was sequenced was PBMCs. These receptors were taken from a young man in good health and CMV-seropositive.

The genes are TRBV5-6 and TRBJ2-1; 11 nucleotides match TRBD2. The CDR3 is made up of 15 amino acids. Germline V CDR1 and CDR2: SGHDT, YYEEEE. With V trimmed by 4 bases and J by 6 bases, 6 bases remained unmatched. The CDR3 nucleotides read TGTGCCAGCAGCATTGGACTAGCGGGCGCCAATGAGCAGTTCTTC. Its protein product is CASSIGLAGANEQFF.

The chain uses TRBV30 and TRBJ2-3, with D possibly matching TRBD2 (5 bases). Trimming stripped 0 bases from V and 4 bases from J, with 11 bases between. Germline V CDR1 and CDR2: GTSNPN, SVGIG (reference sequence). The length of the CDR3 is 14 residues. The DNA for the CDR3 is TGTGCCTGGAGTGTACTGATGAGGGCAGATACGCAGTATTTT. It yields the protein CAWSVLMRADTQYF. The entire variable domain, with the rest obtained from reference TRBV30 and TRBJ2-3, is as follows: SQTIHQWPATLVQPVGSPLSLECTVEGTSNPNLYWYRQAAGRGLQLLFYSVGIGQISSEVPQNLSASRPQDRQFILSSKKLLLSDSGFYLCAWSVLMRADTQYFGPGTRLTVL.

This chain uses TRBV27 with TRBJ2-7; D is undetermined. Germline V lookup: CDR1 MNHEY, CDR2 SMNVEV (reference sequence). The CDR3 runs 14 residues. Trimming removed 6 bases at V and 3 bases at J, with 15 bases between. The CDR3 loop reads CASRTTGLHYEQYF. CDR3 DNA sequence: TGTGCCAGCAGGACGACCGGTCTTCACTACGAGCAGTACTTC.

The chain joins TRBV19 to TRBJ2-5, with TRBD1 as a possible D gene (5 bases). The CDR3 length is 14 residues. The V end lost 3 bases, the J end lost 4 bases, and 12 bases lay between the germline ends. The germline V gene encodes CDR1 LNHDA and CDR2 SQIVND (reference sequence). The chain's CDR3 is CASSIPDSGETQYF. DNA for the CDR3: TGTGCCAGTAGTATCCCCGACAGTGGAGAGACCCAGTACTTC.

The rearrangement links TRBV7-6 to TRBJ2-7, with a possible D match to TRBD2 (5 bases). CDR3 length equals 14 residues. Germline V lookup: CDR1 SGHVS, CDR2 FNYEAQ. Trimming took 1 base from V and 5 from J, leaving 12 bases between them. The CDR3 protein is CASSLDSEGDEQYF. The CDR3 coding sequence is TGTGCCAGCAGCTTAGATAGCGAGGGTGACGAGCAGTACTTC. The full variable domain, rest sourced from reference TRBV7-6 and TRBJ2-7, is GAGVSQSPRYKVTKRGQDVALRCDPISGHVSLYWYRQALGQGPEFLTYFNYEAQQDKSGLPNDRFSAERPEGSISTLTIQRTEQRDSAMYRCASSLDSEGDEQYFGPGTRLTVT.

This clone was observed a single time. This sequence joins TRBV15 and TRBJ2-2, with a weak D call TRBD2 (6 bases). The CDR3 runs 14 residues. CDR1 is LNHNV, CDR2 YYDKDF, per germline (reference sequence). The V end lost 11 bases, the J end lost 3 bases, and 16 bases lay between the germline ends. This chain's CDR3 is CAAGSGEDTGELFF. The DNA of the CDR3 is TGTGCCGCCGGATCGGGAGAGGACACCGGGGAGCTGTTTTTT.

V is TRBV25-1 and J is TRBJ1-3; 7 bases are a match to TRBD1. J gave up 3 bases and V 7 bases, and 6 bases lay outside the gene matches. The CDR3 sequence is 14 residues long. From germline, CDR1 is MGHDK and CDR2 SYGVNS. The CDR3 here is CASTSRDSGNTIYF. The DNA for the CDR3 is TGTGCCAGCACTTCGAGGGACAGTGGAAACACCATATATTTT.

This chain joins TRBV6-5 and TRBJ1-5; possible D gene TRBD1, 6 bases. The CDR3 has 14 amino acids. Germline lookup yields CDR1 MNHEY and CDR2 SVGAGI. Trimming left V 6 bases short and J 7 bases short, with 16 bases between. CDR3 coding DNA: TGTGCCAGCAGAGAGAACAGGGCAAGCCAGCCCCAGCATTTT. As protein: CASRENRASQPQHF.

The table lists this clone with a count of one. The chain carries TRBV28 and TRBJ1-2, with TRBD1 as a possible D gene (5 bases). Per germline, CDR1 MDHEN and CDR2 SYDVKM. Trimming removed 4 bases from V and 4 bases from J, with 16 bases in between. CDR3 size: 15 residues. The CDR3 DNA is TGTGCCAGCAGTTCGGGGGGGAGGGAAGCCTATGGCTACACCTTC. It encodes CASSSGGREAYGYTF.

The chain is built from TRBV29-1 and TRBJ2-2; D is undetermined. Per germline, CDR1 SQVTM and CDR2 ANQGSEA. The length of the CDR3 is 15 residues. V was clipped by 6 bases and J by 0 bases, with 14 bases between them. The chain's CDR3 is CSVGPDATNTGELFF. In DNA, the CDR3 is TGCAGCGTCGGGCCCGACGCCACGAACACCGGGGAGCTGTTTTTT.

The rearrangement joins TRBV7-9 to TRBJ1-2; a weak D match, TRBD1 (6 bases). V was cut by 3 bases and J by 6 bases, with 17 bases left in between. This CDR3 is 15 amino acids long. Per the germline V gene, CDR1 is SEHNR and CDR2 is FQNEAQ (reference sequence). CDR3 sequence (DNA): TGTGCCAGCAGCTTGGTGGGGGGGCAGAGGAATGGCTACACCTTC. Amino acid sequence: CASSLVGGQRNGYTF.

V is TRBV6-1 and J is TRBJ1-4, with a possible D match to TRBD1 (6 bases). V was trimmed by 2 bases and J by 8 bases, leaving 15 bases between them. Looked up from germline, CDR1 is MNHNS and CDR2 is SASEGT. This CDR3 region has 15 residues. The CDR3 DNA sequence: TGTGCCAGCAGTGAATTTTCAGGGGATGTGGAAAAACTGTTTTTT. This sequence encodes CASSEFSGDVEKLFF.

The J gene is TRBJ1-6, the V gene TRBV11-2; 8 bases are shared with TRBD1. Germline CDR1 is SGHAT and CDR2 is FQNNGV. Trimming took 5 bases from V and 6 from J; bases not matched to a gene: 3. The CDR3 runs 14 residues. The CDR3 is CASSPDRGNSPLHF. The DNA for the CDR3 is TGTGCCAGCAGCCCCGACAGGGGTAATTCACCCCTCCACTTT.

CDR3 bases: TGTGCCAGCAGTTACGGCAGGGCTGCGGTACAAGATACGCAGTATTTT. Amino acid sequence: CASSYGRAAVQDTQYF. The chain joins TRBV6-5 to TRBJ2-3; possibly TRBD1 for D (5 bases). V was cut by 2 bases and J by 5 bases, with 17 bases left in between. CDR3 size: 16 residues. Germline CDR1 MNHEY, CDR2 SVGAGI.

The chain uses TRBV5-6 and TRBJ1-1; D ambiguous. The CDR3 has 13 amino acids. Germline-derived CDR1 and CDR2 are SGHDT and YYEEEE. V dropped 7 bases and J dropped 3 bases, with 13 bases sitting between them. CDR3: CASCGAPYTEAFF. Here the CDR3 DNA reads TGTGCCAGCTGCGGAGCCCCTTACACTGAAGCTTTCTTT. Variable domain in full (rest from reference TRBV5-6 and TRBJ1-1): DAGVTQSPTHLIKTRGQQVTLRCSPKSGHDTVSWYQQALGQGPQFIFQYYEEEERQRGNFPDRFSGHQFPNYSSELNVNALLLGDSALYLCASCGAPYTEAFFGQGTRLTVV.

The V gene is TRBV15, the J gene TRBJ1-1, with TRBD1 identical over 7 bases. This CDR3 is built from 13 residues. The V and J ends lost 3 bases and 7 bases, in that order; junction bases with no gene match: 5. CDR1 and CDR2 (germline): LNHNV, YYDKDF (reference sequence). The CDR3 protein is CATSRTGNVEAFF. For the CDR3, the DNA is TGTGCCACCAGCAGGACAGGGAATGTTGAAGCTTTCTTT.

The rearrangement joins TRBV6-5 to TRBJ2-1; D is unclear. Trimming removed 0 bases from V and 5 bases from J, with 5 bases in between. From germline, CDR1 is MNHEY and CDR2 SVGAGI. This CDR3 is built from 13 residues. The CDR3 DNA sequence: TGTGCCAGCAGTTACTCTAGGGACAATGAGCAGTTCTTC. It codes for CASSYSRDNEQFF.

The chain employs TRBV6-1 and TRBJ2-7; 8 positions match TRBD1. This CDR3 is built from 13 residues. Germline trimming cut 11 bases from V and 6 bases from J; bases unmatched to any gene: 12. CDR1 and CDR2 from the germline V gene are MNHNS and SASEGT. The CDR3 loop is CAASRTGPGEQYF. CDR3 DNA sequence: TGTGCCGCGTCTCGGACAGGGCCCGGCGAGCAGTACTTC.

This chain connects TRBV6-6 to TRBJ2-7; 9 bases agree with TRBD1. Germline CDR1 MNHNY, CDR2 SVGAGI (reference sequence). This CDR3 region has 14 residues. V was pared by 4 bases and J by 6 bases, with 7 bases of the junction left unmatched. This chain's CDR3 is CASSSRDRVAEQYF. CDR3 in DNA: TGTGCCAGCAGTTCCCGGGACAGGGTGGCCGAGCAGTACTTC.